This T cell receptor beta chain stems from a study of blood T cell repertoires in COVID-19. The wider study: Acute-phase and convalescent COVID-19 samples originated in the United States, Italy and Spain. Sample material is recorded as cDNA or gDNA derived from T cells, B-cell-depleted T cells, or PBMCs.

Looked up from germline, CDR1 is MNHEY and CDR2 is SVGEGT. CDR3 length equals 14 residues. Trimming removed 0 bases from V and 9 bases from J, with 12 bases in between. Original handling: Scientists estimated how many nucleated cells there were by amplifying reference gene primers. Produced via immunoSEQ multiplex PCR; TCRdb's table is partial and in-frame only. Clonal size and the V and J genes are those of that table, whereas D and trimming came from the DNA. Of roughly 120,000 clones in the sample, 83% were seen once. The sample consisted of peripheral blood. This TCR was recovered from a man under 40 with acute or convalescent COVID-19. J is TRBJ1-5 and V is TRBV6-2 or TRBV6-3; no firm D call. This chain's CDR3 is CASSYSPGTRPQHF. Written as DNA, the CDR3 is TGTGCCAGCAGTTACTCGCCAGGCACGCGGCCCCAGCATTTT.